A selection of T cell receptor beta chains follows, all from one sample in a study of blood T cell repertoires in COVID-19. TCRdb's table, derived via immunoSEQ multiplex PCR, lists solely in-frame clones and lacks some. In the table there are 140,000 to 150,000 clones, less than 90% of which are singletons. Sequenced input: PBMCs or T cells enriched from blood (not recorded which). Receptors were obtained from a woman aged 45-65 years who had been exposed to COVID-19. Both conserved end residues are part of each CDR3. The D gene is left open where the match is weak. A row's size may be missing; if present it is once, few, many or a size class.

>14|NA|TRBV19|TRBJ2-2|NA
TGTGCCAGTAGTGCGGCTTCGAACACCGGGGAGCTGTTTTTT
CASSAASNTGELFF
>15|NA|TRBV5-1|TRBJ2-3|NA
TGCGCCAGCAGCTTATCGGCCCGCGGGACAGATACGCAGTATTTT
CASSLSARGTDTQYF
>13|NA|TRBV29-1|TRBJ2-3|NA
TGCAGCGTGGCCGGGACTTCCTCAGATACGCAGTATTTT
CSVAGTSSDTQYF
>16|NA|TRBV5-6|TRBJ2-3|NA
TGTGCCAGCAGCTTGCTCCCCGCTAGCAGCTCAGATACGCAGTATTTT
CASSLLPASSSDTQYF
>15|NA|TRBV27|TRBJ1-4|NA
TGTGCCAGCGGCCTCTCGCGGGGATCTAATGAAAAACTGTTTTTT
CASGLSRGSNEKLFF
>15|NA|TRBV19|TRBJ1-3|NA
TGTGCCAGCGCGATTGAAGGGGGCTCTGGAAACACCATATATTTT
CASAIEGGSGNTIYF
>13|TRBD1|TRBV9|TRBJ1-2|NA
TGTGCCAGCAGCGCCGGGACAGGGAAAGGCTACACCTTC
CASSAGTGKGYTF
>13|TRBD2|TRBV14|TRBJ2-3|NA
TGTGCCAGCAGCCAAGATAAGCGGGACCGCAAGTATTTT
CASSQDKRDRKYF
>12|NA|TRBV28|TRBJ1-3|once
TGTGCCAGCACCGGGGGGGGAAACACCATATATTTT
CASTGGGNTIYF
>15|NA|TRBV5-6|TRBJ1-1|NA
TGTGCCAGCAGCTTTGGGGCAGGGCGACGAACTGAAGCTTTCTTT
CASSFGAGRRTEAFF
>12|NA|TRBV3-1/TRBV3-2|TRBJ2-7|NA
TGTGCCAGCAGCGGGACAACCTACGAGCAGTACTTC
CASSGTTYEQYF
>14|NA|TRBV27|TRBJ1-5|once
TGTGCCAGCAGTTTTAGAGGCAGCAATCAGCCCCAGCATTTT
CASSFRGSNQPQHF
>14|NA|TRBV7-9|TRBJ1-4|NA
TGTGCCAGCTACCGCGGTGCAACTAATGAAAAACTGTTTTTT
CASYRGATNEKLFF
>17|TRBD2|TRBV7-2|TRBJ2-3|few
TGTGCCAGCAGCTTTGACGGGAGGGCCCGGGACACAGATACGCAGTATTTT
CASSFDGRARDTDTQYF
>14|NA|TRBV19|TRBJ2-4|NA
TGTGCCAGTAGTTTATCCTCAGCCAAAAACATTCAGTACTTC
CASSLSSAKNIQYF
>17|TRBD2|TRBV19|TRBJ2-5|NA
TGTGCCAGTAGTATAGTTGGGAGCGGGGGGGCCCAGAAGACCCAGTACTTC
CASSIVGSGGAQKTQYF
>14|NA|TRBV5-1|TRBJ1-2|NA
TGCGCCAGCAGCTTGGGCGGCCCTAACTATGGCTACACCTTC
CASSLGGPNYGYTF
>14|NA|TRBV11-2|TRBJ2-7|NA
TGTGCCAGCAGCTTAGAGTCCCGCTCCTACGAGCAGTACTTC
CASSLESRSYEQYF
>14|NA|TRBV9|TRBJ2-2|NA
TGTGCCAGCAGCCCGGAGGGGAACACCGGGGAGCTGTTTTTT
CASSPEGNTGELFF
>16|TRBD2|TRBV3-1/TRBV3-2|TRBJ2-7|NA
TGTGCCAGCAGCCAAACCCCTAGCGGGGCAACCTACGAGCAGTACTTC
CASSQTPSGATYEQYF
>14|TRBD2|TRBV7-2|TRBJ2-1|NA
TGTGCCAGCAGCCCCTCGGGGGGGCAATCGGTGCAGTTCTTC
CASSPSGGQSVQFF
>15|TRBD1|TRBV7-2|TRBJ2-2|NA
TGTGCCAGCAGCTTACAGGGGGCCCTCACCGGGGAGCTGTTTTTT
CASSLQGALTGELFF
>16|TRBD1|TRBV19|TRBJ1-2|NA
TGTGCCAGTAAGGGGACAGGGGTCCCAAGTTTATTCGGCTACACCTTC
CASKGTGVPSLFGYTF
>12|TRBD1|TRBV19|TRBJ1-2|NA
TGTGCCAGTAGTGCCCAGGGGGGTGGCTACACCTTC
CASSAQGGGYTF
>17|TRBD1|TRBV30|TRBJ1-1|NA
TGTGCCTGGAGTGGAGGGACAGGGACTTCGACCAACACTGAAGCTTTCTTT
CAWSGGTGTSTNTEAFF
>11|NA|TRBV25-1|TRBJ1-6|NA
TGTGCCAGCAGTGAAGCCGGGGGTCTCTTCTTT
CASSEAGGLFF
>16|TRBD2|TRBV7-2|TRBJ2-4|NA
TGTGCCAGCAGCAGTAGCGGGGGGTATGGAAAAAACATTCAGTACTTC
CASSSSGGYGKNIQYF
>11|NA|TRBV20-1|TRBJ2-7|NA
TGCAGTGCTGGCGGAGGGGTCGAGCAGTACTTC
CSAGGGVEQYF
>17|TRBD2|TRBV5-1|TRBJ2-1|few
TGCGCCAGCAGCCCCGGGACTAGCGGGGGTGGGGGCAATGAGCAGTTCTTC
CASSPGTSGGGGNEQFF
>17|NA|TRBV19|TRBJ2-7|NA
TGTGCCAGTAGTATGACAACGGGCGCGGGGGCCCCCTACGAGCAGTACTTC
CASSMTTGAGAPYEQYF
>17|TRBD2|TRBV3-1/TRBV3-2|TRBJ2-7|NA
TGTGCCAGCAGCCAAGACACTAGCGGGGTTACTATCTACGAGCAGTACTTC
CASSQDTSGVTIYEQYF
>14|TRBD1|TRBV7-2|TRBJ1-1|NA
TGTGCCAGCAGCTTAGTAGGGGGCAACACTGAAGCTTTCTTT
CASSLVGGNTEAFF
>15|NA|TRBV27|TRBJ1-1|NA
TGTGCCAGCAGTTACAGGGTTTCAATGAACACTGAAGCTTTCTTT
CASSYRVSMNTEAFF
>17|TRBD2|TRBV6-2/TRBV6-3|TRBJ2-5|NA
TGTGCCAGCAGTTACTCGATGCTAGCGGGCCCGCCAGAGACCCAGTACTTC
CASSYSMLAGPPETQYF
>17|NA|TRBV7-9|TRBJ2-3|NA
TGTGCCAGCAGCTCGTACCCGGGAGCAGTCGGGACAGATACGCAGTATTTT
CASSSYPGAVGTDTQYF
>19|NA|TRBV9|TRBJ2-5|NA
TGTGCCAGCAGCGTAGGGGCGTCGTCTCGTCGGACTGGCGAAGAGACCCAGTACTTC
CASSVGASSRRTGEETQYF
>15|NA|TRBV3-1/TRBV3-2|TRBJ1-4|once
TGTGCCAGCAGCAACCTTGGGGGGACCCATGAAAAACTGTTTTTT
CASSNLGGTHEKLFF
>14|NA|TRBV7-2|TRBJ2-2|NA
TGTGCCAGCAGCTTCATAAGGGGTACCGGGGAGCTGTTTTTT
CASSFIRGTGELFF
>16|TRBD1|TRBV19|TRBJ1-2|NA
TGTGCCAGTAGTGTATCGTCATCGACCAGGGGGTATGGCTACACCTTC
CASSVSSSTRGYGYTF
>12|NA|TRBV10-3|TRBJ1-1|NA
TGTGCCGGGGCCGGAAGGGGCACTGAAGCTTTCTTT
CAGAGRGTEAFF
>16|NA|TRBV7-2|TRBJ1-4|NA
TGTGCCAGCAGCCTCGGATCCGGCCCTGGCGGTGAAAAACTGTTTTTT
CASSLGSGPGGEKLFF
>14|TRBD1|TRBV7-8|TRBJ2-7|NA
TGTGCCAGCAGCTCAAGGACAGGGACCCACGAGCAGTACTTC
CASSSRTGTHEQYF
>12|TRBD2|TRBV12-3/TRBV12-4|TRBJ2-7|NA
TGTGCCAGCACCAAGCGGGGCCACGAGCAGTACTTC
CASTKRGHEQYF
>13|NA|TRBV7-8|TRBJ1-2|NA
TGTGCCAGCAGCTTAACGGGAGATCTGGGCTACACCTTC
CASSLTGDLGYTF
>19|TRBD2|TRBV7-9|TRBJ2-1|NA
TGTGCCAGCAGCTTAGAGGGGTTCTTAGCGGGGGATCAGTACAATGAGCAGTTCTTC
CASSLEGFLAGDQYNEQFF